Following are 5 T cell receptor beta chains from one sample sequenced in a study of cytotoxic CD8 clonotypes in ibrutinib-treated CLL. The table came from immunoSEQ multiplex PCR; TCRdb's copy has only in-frame clones and leaves some out. The sample has more than 75,000 clones, around 77% seen once; the top ten hold 20% to 25%. This specimen consisted of PBMCs, obtained after 24 months of ibrutinib treatment. The receptors derive from a human donor with chronic lymphocytic leukemia.

The gene calls are TRBV5-6 and TRBJ2-5, with TRBD2 as a possible D gene (6 bases). V lost 0 bases and J 7 bases, leaving 13 bases between the germline ends. The length of the CDR3 is 14 residues. Germline CDR1 reads SGHDT; CDR2 reads YYEEEE. The CDR3 spells CASSLAEAGTTQYF. Written as DNA, the CDR3 is TGTGCCAGCAGCTTGGCCGAGGCGGGAACGACCCAGTACTTC.

Only a few counts were recorded for this clone. V is TRBV29-1 and J is TRBJ2-7; 8 nucleotides line up with TRBD1. The CDR3 is made up of 13 amino acids. CDR1 is SQVTM, CDR2 ANQGSEA, per germline. V trimming: 7 bases; J trimming: 2 bases; junction bases outside the gene matches: 7. CDR3 bases: TGCAGCGCCAGACAGGGGAAAGCCTACGAGCAGTACTTC. Translation gives CSARQGKAYEQYF.

The rearrangement links TRBV5-1 to TRBJ2-1, with D unclear. The CDR3 extends over 13 amino acids. Trimming left V 4 bases short and J 5 bases short, with 10 bases between. The germline gives CDR1 SGHRS, CDR2 YFSETQ. DNA of the CDR3: TGCGCCAGCAGCCGACCCGTTCACAATGAGCAGTTCTTC. Its protein is CASSRPVHNEQFF.

V gene TRBV19 combines with J gene TRBJ2-3; 8 nucleotides agree with TRBD2. Germline-derived CDR1 and CDR2 are LNHDA and SQIVND (reference sequence). The CDR3 is 14 residues long. The J segment lost 1 base and the V segment lost 7 bases, leaving 4 bases of the junction unmatched. CDR3 DNA: TGTGCCAGTAAACGGGAGGGCCGCACAGATACGCAGTATTTT. As protein: CASKREGRTDTQYF.

This clone was found once. The chain recombines TRBV10-3 with TRBJ2-5; D ambiguous. There are 14 residues in the CDR3. Germline CDR1 and CDR2: ENHRY and SYGVKD. Trimming shortened V by 5 bases and J by 5 bases, and 15 bases separated the two germline ends. The CDR3 DNA follows: TGTGCCATCAGTAACCCGGGTGAGGCTGAGACCCAGTACTTC. It specifies CAISNPGEAETQYF.